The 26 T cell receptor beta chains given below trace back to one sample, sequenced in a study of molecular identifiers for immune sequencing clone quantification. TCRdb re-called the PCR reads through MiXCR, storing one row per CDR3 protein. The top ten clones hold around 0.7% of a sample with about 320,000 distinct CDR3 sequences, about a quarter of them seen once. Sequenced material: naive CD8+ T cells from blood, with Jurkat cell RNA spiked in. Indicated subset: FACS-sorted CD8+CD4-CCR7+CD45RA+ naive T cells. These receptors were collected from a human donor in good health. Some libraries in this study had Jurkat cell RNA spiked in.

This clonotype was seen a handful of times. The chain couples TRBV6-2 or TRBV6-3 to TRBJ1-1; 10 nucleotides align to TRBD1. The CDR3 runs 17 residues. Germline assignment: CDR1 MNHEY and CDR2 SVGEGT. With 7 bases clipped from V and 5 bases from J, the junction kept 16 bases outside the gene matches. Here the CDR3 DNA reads TGTGCCAGCACCAACGCGAAATGGGGACAGGGGAGAACTGAAGCTTTCTTT. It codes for CASTNAKWGQGRTEAFF.

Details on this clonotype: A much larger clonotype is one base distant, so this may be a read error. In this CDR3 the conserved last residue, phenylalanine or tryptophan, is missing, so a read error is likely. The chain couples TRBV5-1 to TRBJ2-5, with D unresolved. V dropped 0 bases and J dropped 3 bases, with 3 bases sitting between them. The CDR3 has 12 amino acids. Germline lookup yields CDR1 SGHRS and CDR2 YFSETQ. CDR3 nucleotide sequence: TGCGCCAGCAGCTTGGAGGAAGAGACCCAGTACATC. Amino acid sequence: CASSLEEETQYI.

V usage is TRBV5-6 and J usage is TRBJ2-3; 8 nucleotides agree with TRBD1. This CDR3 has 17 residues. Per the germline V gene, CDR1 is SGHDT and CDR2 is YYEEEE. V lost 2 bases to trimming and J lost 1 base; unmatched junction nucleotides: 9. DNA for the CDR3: TGTGCCAGCAGCTTCGACGGGACAGGTATTCGCACAGATACGCAGTATTTT. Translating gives CASSFDGTGIRTDTQYF.

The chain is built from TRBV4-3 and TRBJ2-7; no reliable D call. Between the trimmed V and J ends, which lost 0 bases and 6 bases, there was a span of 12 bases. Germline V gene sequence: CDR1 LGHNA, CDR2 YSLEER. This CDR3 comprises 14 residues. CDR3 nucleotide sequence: TGCGCCAGCAGCCAAGACCAGTCAGGCACCGAGCAGTACTTC. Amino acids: CASSQDQSGTEQYF.

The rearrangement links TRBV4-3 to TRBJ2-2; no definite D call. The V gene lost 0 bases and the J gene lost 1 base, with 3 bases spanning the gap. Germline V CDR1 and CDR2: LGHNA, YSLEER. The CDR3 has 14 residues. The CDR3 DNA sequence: TGCGCCAGCAGCCAAGATAGGAACACCGGGGAGCTGTTTTTT. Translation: CASSQDRNTGELFF.

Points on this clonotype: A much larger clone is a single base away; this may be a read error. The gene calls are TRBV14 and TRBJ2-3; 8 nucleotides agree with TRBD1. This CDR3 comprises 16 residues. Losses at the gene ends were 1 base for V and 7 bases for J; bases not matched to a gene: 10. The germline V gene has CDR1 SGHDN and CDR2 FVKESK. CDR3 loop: CASSQGPTQGANTQYF. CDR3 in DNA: TGTGCCAGCAGCCAAGGCCCCACCCAGGGGGCAAATACGCAGTATTTT.

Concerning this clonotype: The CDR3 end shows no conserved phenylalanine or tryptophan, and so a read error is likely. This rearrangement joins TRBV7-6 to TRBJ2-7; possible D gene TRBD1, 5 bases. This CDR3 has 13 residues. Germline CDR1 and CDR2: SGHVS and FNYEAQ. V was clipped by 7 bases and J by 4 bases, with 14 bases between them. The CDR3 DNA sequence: TGTGCCAGCACCCCGGTGGGGCGGTACGAGCAGTACTCC. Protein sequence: CASTPVGRYEQYS.

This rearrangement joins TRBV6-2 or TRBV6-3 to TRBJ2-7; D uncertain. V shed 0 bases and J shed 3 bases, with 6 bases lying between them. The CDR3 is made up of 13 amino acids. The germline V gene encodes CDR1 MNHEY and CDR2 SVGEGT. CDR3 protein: CASSYSDRYEQYF. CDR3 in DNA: TGTGCCAGCAGTTACTCAGATCGCTACGAGCAGTACTTC.

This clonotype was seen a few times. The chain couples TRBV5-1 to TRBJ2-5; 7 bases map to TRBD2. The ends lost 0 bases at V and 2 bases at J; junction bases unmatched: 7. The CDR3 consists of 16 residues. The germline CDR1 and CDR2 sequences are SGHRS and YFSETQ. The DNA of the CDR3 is TGCGCCAGCAGCTTGGTCGGCGGGGGACCTCAAGAGACCCAGTACTTC. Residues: CASSLVGGGPQETQYF.

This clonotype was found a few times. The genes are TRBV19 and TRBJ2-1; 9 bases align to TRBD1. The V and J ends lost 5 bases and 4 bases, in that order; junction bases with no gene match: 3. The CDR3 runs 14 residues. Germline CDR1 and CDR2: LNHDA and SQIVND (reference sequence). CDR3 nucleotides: TGTGCCAGTAGTGTCGGACAGGGGTACAATGAGCAGTTCTTC. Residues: CASSVGQGYNEQFF.

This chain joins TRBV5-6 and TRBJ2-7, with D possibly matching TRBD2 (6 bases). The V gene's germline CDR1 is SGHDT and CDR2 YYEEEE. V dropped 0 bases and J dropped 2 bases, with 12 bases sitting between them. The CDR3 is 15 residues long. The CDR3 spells CASSLGGAPPYEQYF. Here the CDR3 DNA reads TGTGCCAGCAGCTTGGGCGGGGCACCTCCCTACGAGCAGTACTTC. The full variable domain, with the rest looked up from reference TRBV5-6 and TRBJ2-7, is DAGVTQSPTHLIKTRGQQVTLRCSPKSGHDTVSWYQQALGQGPQFIFQYYEEEERQRGNFPDRFSGHQFPNYSSELNVNALLLGDSALYLCASSLGGAPPYEQYFGPGTRLTVT.

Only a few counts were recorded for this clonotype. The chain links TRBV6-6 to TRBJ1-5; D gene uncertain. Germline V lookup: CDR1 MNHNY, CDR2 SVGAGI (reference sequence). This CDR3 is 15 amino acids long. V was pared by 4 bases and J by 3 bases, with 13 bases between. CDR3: CASSSWGRDNQPQHF. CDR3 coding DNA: TGTGCCAGCAGTTCGTGGGGTAGGGACAATCAGCCCCAGCATTTT.

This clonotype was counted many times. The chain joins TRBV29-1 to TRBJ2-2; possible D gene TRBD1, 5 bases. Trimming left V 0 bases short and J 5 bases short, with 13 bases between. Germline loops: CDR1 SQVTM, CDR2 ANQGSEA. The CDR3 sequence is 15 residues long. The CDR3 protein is CSVEDTVGPTGELFF. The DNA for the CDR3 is TGCAGCGTTGAAGATACGGTGGGGCCTACCGGGGAGCTGTTTTTT.

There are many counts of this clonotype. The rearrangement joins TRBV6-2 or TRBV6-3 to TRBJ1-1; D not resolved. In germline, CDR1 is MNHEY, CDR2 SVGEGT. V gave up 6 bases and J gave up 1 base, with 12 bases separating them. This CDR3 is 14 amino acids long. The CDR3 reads CASSPATKNTEAFF. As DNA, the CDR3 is TGTGCCAGCAGCCCCGCGACAAAGAACACTGAAGCTTTCTTT.

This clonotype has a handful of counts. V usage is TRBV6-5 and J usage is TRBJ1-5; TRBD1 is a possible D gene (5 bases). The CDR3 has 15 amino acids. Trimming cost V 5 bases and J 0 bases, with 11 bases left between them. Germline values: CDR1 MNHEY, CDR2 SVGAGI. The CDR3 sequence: CASSPDTYSNQPQHF. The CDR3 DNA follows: TGTGCCAGCAGTCCGGACACCTATAGCAATCAGCCCCAGCATTTT.

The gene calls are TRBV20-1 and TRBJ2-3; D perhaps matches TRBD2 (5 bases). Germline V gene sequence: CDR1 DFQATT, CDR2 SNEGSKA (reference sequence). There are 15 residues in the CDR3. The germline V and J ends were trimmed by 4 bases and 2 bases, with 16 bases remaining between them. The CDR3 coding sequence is TGCAGTGCTACGGGAAAGTACCTAAACACAGATACGCAGTATTTT. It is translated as CSATGKYLNTDTQYF.

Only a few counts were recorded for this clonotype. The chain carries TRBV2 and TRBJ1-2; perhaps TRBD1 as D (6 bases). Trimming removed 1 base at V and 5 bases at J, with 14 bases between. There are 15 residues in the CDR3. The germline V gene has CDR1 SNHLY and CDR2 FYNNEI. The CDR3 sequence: CASSEGRQGSYGYTF. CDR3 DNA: TGTGCCAGCAGTGAAGGACGGCAGGGGTCTTATGGCTACACCTTC.

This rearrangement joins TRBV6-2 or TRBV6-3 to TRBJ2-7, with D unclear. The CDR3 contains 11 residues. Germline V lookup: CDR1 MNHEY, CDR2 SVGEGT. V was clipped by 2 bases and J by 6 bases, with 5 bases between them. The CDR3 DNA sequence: TGTGCCAGCAGTTACCCCTCCGAGCAGTACTTC. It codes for CASSYPSEQYF.

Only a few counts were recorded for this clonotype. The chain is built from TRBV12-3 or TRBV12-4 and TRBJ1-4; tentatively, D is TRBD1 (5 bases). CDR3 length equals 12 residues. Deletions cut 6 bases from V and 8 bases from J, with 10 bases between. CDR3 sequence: CASSRDAEKLFF. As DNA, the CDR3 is TGTGCCAGCAGCCGGGACGCAGAAAAACTGTTTTTT.

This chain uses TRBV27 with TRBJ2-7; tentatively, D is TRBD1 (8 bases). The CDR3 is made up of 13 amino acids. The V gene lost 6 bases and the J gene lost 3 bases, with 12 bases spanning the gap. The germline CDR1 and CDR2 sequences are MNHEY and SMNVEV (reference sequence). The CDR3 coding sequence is TGTGCCAGCAGGGACAGGGAGGGCTACGAGCAGTACTTC. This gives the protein CASRDREGYEQYF.

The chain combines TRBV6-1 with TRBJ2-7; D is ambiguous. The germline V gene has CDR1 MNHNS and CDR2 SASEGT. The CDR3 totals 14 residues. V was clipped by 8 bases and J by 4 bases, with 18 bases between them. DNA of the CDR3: TGTGCCAGCCCACAAATAAAACAAGATTACGAGCAGTACTTC. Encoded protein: CASPQIKQDYEQYF.

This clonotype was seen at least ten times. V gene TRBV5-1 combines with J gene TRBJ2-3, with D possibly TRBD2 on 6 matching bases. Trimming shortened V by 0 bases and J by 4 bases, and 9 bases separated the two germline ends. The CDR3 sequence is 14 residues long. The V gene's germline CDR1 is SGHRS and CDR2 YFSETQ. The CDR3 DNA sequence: TGCGCCAGCAGCTTGGGACTAGAAGCAGATACGCAGTATTTT. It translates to CASSLGLEADTQYF.

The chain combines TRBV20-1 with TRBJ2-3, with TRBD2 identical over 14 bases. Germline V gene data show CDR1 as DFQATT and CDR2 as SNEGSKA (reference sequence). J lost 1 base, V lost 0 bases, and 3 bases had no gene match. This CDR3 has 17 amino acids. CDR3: CSARDVGLAGGTDTQYF. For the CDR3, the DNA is TGCAGTGCTAGAGATGTGGGACTAGCGGGGGGCACAGATACGCAGTATTTT.

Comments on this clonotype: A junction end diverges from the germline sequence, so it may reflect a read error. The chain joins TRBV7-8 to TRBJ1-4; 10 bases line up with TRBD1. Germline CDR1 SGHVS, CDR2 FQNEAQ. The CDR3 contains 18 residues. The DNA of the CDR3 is TGTGCCAGCAGCTTTTCAGGACAGGGGGAATGGATAGGTGAAGAACTGTTTTTT. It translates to CASSFSGQGEWIGEELFF.

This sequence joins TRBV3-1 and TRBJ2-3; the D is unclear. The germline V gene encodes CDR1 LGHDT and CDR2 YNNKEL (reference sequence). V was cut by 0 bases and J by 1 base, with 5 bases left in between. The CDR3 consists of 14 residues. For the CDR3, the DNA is TGTGCCAGCAGCCAAGATATGGGCACAGATACGCAGTATTTT. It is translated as CASSQDMGTDTQYF.

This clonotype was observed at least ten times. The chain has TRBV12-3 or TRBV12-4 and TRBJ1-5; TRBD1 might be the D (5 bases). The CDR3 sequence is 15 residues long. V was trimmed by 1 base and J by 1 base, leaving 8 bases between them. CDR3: CASSLEGLSNQPQHF. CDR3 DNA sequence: TGTGCCAGCAGTTTAGAGGGGTTGAGCAATCAGCCCCAGCATTTT.